A selection of T cell receptor beta chains follows, all from one sample in a study of somatic mutations in cytotoxic T cells in rheumatoid arthritis. The method was immunoSEQ multiplex PCR; TCRdb's version includes in-frame clones alone and lacks a portion of them. The data contain about 4,400 clones, about 89% of them singletons. Sequencing was carried out using CD8+ T cells sorted from blood. The receptors come from a woman aged 70-85 years with rheumatoid arthritis. The CDR3 runs from the conserved cysteine through the conserved F or W. Each record gives: J gene, clone size, V gene, D gene, CDR3 length, CDR3 DNA, CDR3 protein. A D gene is named only where the DNA matches it firmly. Size values are once, few and many counts, or a class for expanded clones, and some rows have none.

J: TRBJ2-7
size: .
V: TRBV2
D: TRBD2
length: 17
DNA: TGTGCCAGCAGGAGACTAGCGGGAGGTCTCAGCTCCTACGAGCAGTACTTC
CDR3: CASRRLAGGLSSYEQYF

J: TRBJ1-2
size: .
V: TRBV29-1
D: TRBD1
length: 14
DNA: TGCAGCGTTGATAGGGGACAGAATAACTATGGCTACACCTTC
CDR3: CSVDRGQNNYGYTF

J: TRBJ1-2
size: .
V: TRBV7-3
D: .
length: 13
DNA: TGTGCCAGCGCTACCCAAGGGGAGGTTGGCTACACCTTC
CDR3: CASATQGEVGYTF

J: TRBJ2-1
size: .
V: TRBV4-1
D: .
length: 16
DNA: TGCGCCAGCAGCCAAGGGGGCGGGGCTTACTACAATGAGCAGTTCTTC
CDR3: CASSQGGGAYYNEQFF

J: TRBJ1-1
size: .
V: TRBV5-6
D: .
length: 17
DNA: TGTGCCAGCAGCTTAACAGTCCTCAGGGGAGTGAACACTGAAGCTTTCTTT
CDR3: CASSLTVLRGVNTEAFF

J: TRBJ1-5
size: once
V: TRBV19
D: TRBD1
length: 13
DNA: TGTGCCAGCGGACAGGGGGCCAATCAGCCCCAGCATTTT
CDR3: CASGQGANQPQHF

J: TRBJ2-2
size: .
V: TRBV5-1
D: .
length: 13
DNA: TGCGCCAGCAGCTTGCCTCCGACCGGGGAGCTGTTTTTT
CDR3: CASSLPPTGELFF

J: TRBJ2-1
size: .
V: TRBV19
D: TRBD2
length: 15
DNA: TGTGCCAGTAGTTTTAGCGGGGGGAACTTTGGTGAGCAGTTCTTC
CDR3: CASSFSGGNFGEQFF

J: TRBJ1-1
size: .
V: TRBV6-4
D: .
length: 13
DNA: TGTGCCAGCAGTGACTCGACGTTGACACAAGCTTTCTTT
CDR3: CASSDSTLTQAFF

J: TRBJ2-7
size: .
V: TRBV19
D: .
length: 12
DNA: TGTGCCAGTAGTCCCGCGGGCTACGAGCAGTACTTC
CDR3: CASSPAGYEQYF

J: TRBJ2-1
size: .
V: TRBV10-3
D: TRBD1
length: 15
DNA: TGTGCCATCAGTGAGGAACAGGGGGTGTACAATGAGCAGTTCTTC
CDR3: CAISEEQGVYNEQFF

J: TRBJ1-1
size: .
V: TRBV6-5
D: .
length: 13
DNA: TGTGCCAGCAGCGACAGTTTGAACACTGAAGCTTTCTTT
CDR3: CASSDSLNTEAFF

J: TRBJ2-7
size: .
V: TRBV6-5
D: .
length: 13
DNA: TGTGCCAGCGGTGACGGGAGTTTCTACGAGCAGTACTTC
CDR3: CASGDGSFYEQYF

J: TRBJ1-2
size: .
V: TRBV7-9
D: .
length: 15
DNA: TGTGCCAGCAGCTTAGGAGGAACCCCTCGGTATGGCTACACCTTC
CDR3: CASSLGGTPRYGYTF

J: TRBJ2-3
size: few
V: TRBV15
D: .
length: 13
DNA: TGTGCCACCACCAGTCTAGGTACGGATACGCAGTATTTT
CDR3: CATTSLGTDTQYF

J: TRBJ1-2
size: .
V: TRBV5-1
D: TRBD1
length: 13
DNA: TGCGCCAGCAGCTTCGACAGGGGAGAAGGCTACACCTTC
CDR3: CASSFDRGEGYTF

J: TRBJ2-7
size: few
V: TRBV5-1
D: .
length: 14
DNA: TGCGCCAGCAGCGTGGGCCCAGCGGTCTACGAGCAGTACTTC
CDR3: CASSVGPAVYEQYF

J: TRBJ1-2
size: .
V: TRBV6-4
D: .
length: 11
DNA: TGTGCCAGCAGAGGGGTGGGTGGCTACACCTTC
CDR3: CASRGVGGYTF

J: TRBJ1-1
size: .
V: TRBV5-5
D: .
length: 14
DNA: TGTGCCAGCAGCTTGTTCTCAGAGGGAGCTGAAGCTTTCTTT
CDR3: CASSLFSEGAEAFF

J: TRBJ2-5
size: few
V: TRBV9
D: .
length: 14
DNA: TGTGCCAGCAGTGTGGACTATCGGGGTAAGACCCAGTACTTC
CDR3: CASSVDYRGKTQYF

J: TRBJ2-5
size: once
V: TRBV11-3
D: .
length: 13
DNA: TGTGCCAGCAGCCAGGGGTACTACGAGACCCAGTACTTC
CDR3: CASSQGYYETQYF

J: TRBJ2-1
size: .
V: TRBV11-3
D: TRBD2
length: 14
DNA: TGTGCCAGCAGCTTGAGCGGGAGCTACAATGAGCAGTTCTTC
CDR3: CASSLSGSYNEQFF

J: TRBJ2-1
size: .
V: TRBV19
D: .
length: 15
DNA: TGTGCCAGTAGGACTACAGGGAGCTCCTACAATGAGCAGTTCTTC
CDR3: CASRTTGSSYNEQFF

J: TRBJ2-3
size: .
V: TRBV19
D: .
length: 15
DNA: TGTGCCAGTAGTATACAGGGATCTAGCACAGATACGCAGTATTTT
CDR3: CASSIQGSSTDTQYF

J: TRBJ2-3
size: .
V: TRBV2
D: TRBD2
length: 15
DNA: TGTGCCAGCAGTGAATGGACTAGCGACACAGATACGCAGTATTTT
CDR3: CASSEWTSDTDTQYF

J: TRBJ1-5
size: .
V: TRBV2
D: .
length: 14
DNA: TGTGCCAGCAGTGAAGGTAATAGCAATCAGCCCCAGCATTTT
CDR3: CASSEGNSNQPQHF

J: TRBJ1-5
size: .
V: TRBV28
D: TRBD1
length: 15
DNA: TGTGCCAGCAGTTCCACGAACAGGGGTTATCAGCCCCAGCATTTT
CDR3: CASSSTNRGYQPQHF

J: TRBJ2-7
size: .
V: TRBV11-2
D: .
length: 16
DNA: TGTGCCAGCAGCTTAGGGGGTGCAGGGGTCTCCTACGAGCAGTACTTT
CDR3: CASSLGGAGVSYEQYF

J: TRBJ1-5
size: once
V: TRBV28
D: .
length: 12
DNA: TGTGCCAGCAGTTTATCGGGTTCGCCCCAGCATTTT
CDR3: CASSLSGSPQHF

J: TRBJ1-1
size: .
V: TRBV2
D: TRBD1
length: 15
DNA: TGTGCCAGCAGTGAAAGCCCCAGGGGGAGGTCTGAAGCTTTCTTT
CDR3: CASSESPRGRSEAFF

J: TRBJ1-1
size: .
V: TRBV12-5
D: .
length: 13
DNA: TGTGCCAGTGGTTCCGTCAGGGCCACTGAAGCTTTCTTT
CDR3: CASGSVRATEAFF

J: TRBJ2-3
size: .
V: TRBV5-4
D: .
length: 14
DNA: TGTGCCGGCTCGGTGGGGGGGCAGGTAGATACGCAGTATTTT
CDR3: CAGSVGGQVDTQYF

J: TRBJ2-3
size: .
V: TRBV7-2
D: .
length: 15
DNA: TGTGCCAGCAGCTTAAGGACAGAGAGCACAGATACGCAGTATTTT
CDR3: CASSLRTESTDTQYF

J: TRBJ1-2
size: .
V: TRBV7-9
D: .
length: 14
DNA: TGTGCCAGCAGCCCGGTCTCTGACAGTTATGGCTACACCTTC
CDR3: CASSPVSDSYGYTF

J: TRBJ2-5
size: .
V: TRBV11-2
D: .
length: 14
DNA: TGTGCCAGCAGCTTAGATCTACGCGAAGAGACCCAGTACTTC
CDR3: CASSLDLREETQYF

J: TRBJ2-7
size: .
V: TRBV6-1
D: TRBD1
length: 14
DNA: TGTGCCAGCAGAACCGGGACAGCAACCTACGAGCAGTACTTC
CDR3: CASRTGTATYEQYF

J: TRBJ2-5
size: .
V: TRBV6-5
D: TRBD1
length: 15
DNA: TGTGCCAGCAGTCCTGGGACAGCCTACCAAGAGACCCAGTACTTC
CDR3: CASSPGTAYQETQYF

J: TRBJ2-7
size: once
V: TRBV5-1
D: TRBD2
length: 15
DNA: TGCGCCAGCAGCTTGGCGGTAGCGGGAGCCCACGAGCAGTACTTC
CDR3: CASSLAVAGAHEQYF

J: TRBJ1-2
size: .
V: TRBV6-5
D: TRBD1
length: 15
DNA: TGTGCCAGCAGTTACTCCGCAGGGGGCTACTATGGCTACACCTTC
CDR3: CASSYSAGGYYGYTF

J: TRBJ2-3
size: once
V: TRBV4-1
D: .
length: 12
DNA: TGCGCCAGCAGCCGCAACCGGGGTACGCAGTATTTT
CDR3: CASSRNRGTQYF

J: TRBJ1-4
size: .
V: TRBV7-2
D: .
length: 16
DNA: TGTGCCAGCAGCAAACCCTATGACAGCCCGAATGAAAAACTGTTTTTT
CDR3: CASSKPYDSPNEKLFF

J: TRBJ2-7
size: .
V: TRBV5-1
D: .
length: 17
DNA: TGCGCCAGCAGCTCAAACTCTAACAGGATTGTGGCCTACGAGCAGTACTTC
CDR3: CASSSNSNRIVAYEQYF

J: TRBJ2-7
size: .
V: TRBV28
D: TRBD2
length: 18
DNA: TGTGCCAGCAGTTTATTAGTGGGCGGGACTAGCGGGTCCTACGAGCAGTACTTC
CDR3: CASSLLVGGTSGSYEQYF

J: TRBJ1-1
size: .
V: TRBV9
D: .
length: 13
DNA: TGTGCCAGCAGCGTAGTTACAACGGGTGAAGCTTTCTTT
CDR3: CASSVVTTGEAFF

J: TRBJ2-3
size: .
V: TRBV18
D: .
length: 16
DNA: TGTGCCAGCTCAGCTGCCATCTCTAGCGACACAGATACGCAGTATTTT
CDR3: CASSAAISSDTDTQYF

J: TRBJ2-5
size: .
V: TRBV7-9
D: TRBD2
length: 13
DNA: TGTGCCAGCAGCTTAGGCCTAGCGGGGCCGCCGTACTTC
CDR3: CASSLGLAGPPYF

J: TRBJ1-2
size: .
V: TRBV29-1
D: .
length: 16
DNA: TGCAGCGTGCACGAAATCGGCAGGTCCCTTGGATATGGCTACACCTTC
CDR3: CSVHEIGRSLGYGYTF

J: TRBJ2-7
size: .
V: TRBV28
D: .
length: 15
DNA: TGTGCCAGCAGTTTGGGGCAGGTGCCCCTCTACGAGCAGTACTTC
CDR3: CASSLGQVPLYEQYF